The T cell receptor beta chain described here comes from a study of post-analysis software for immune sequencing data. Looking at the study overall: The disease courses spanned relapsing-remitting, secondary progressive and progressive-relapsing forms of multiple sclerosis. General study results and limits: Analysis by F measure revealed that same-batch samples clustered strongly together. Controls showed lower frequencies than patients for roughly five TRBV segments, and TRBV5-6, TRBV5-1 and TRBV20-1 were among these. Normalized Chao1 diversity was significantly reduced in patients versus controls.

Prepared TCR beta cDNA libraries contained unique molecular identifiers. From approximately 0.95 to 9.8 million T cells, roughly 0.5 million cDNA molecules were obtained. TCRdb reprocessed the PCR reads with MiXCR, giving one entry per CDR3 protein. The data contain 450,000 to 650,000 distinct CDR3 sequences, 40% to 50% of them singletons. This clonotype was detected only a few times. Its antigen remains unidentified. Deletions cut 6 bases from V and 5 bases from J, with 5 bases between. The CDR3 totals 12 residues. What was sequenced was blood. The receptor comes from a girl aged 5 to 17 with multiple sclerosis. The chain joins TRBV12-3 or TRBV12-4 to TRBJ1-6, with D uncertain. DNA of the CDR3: TGTGCCAGCAGACATAATAATTCACCCCTCCACTTT. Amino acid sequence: CASRHNNSPLHF.